This T cell receptor beta chain derives from a study of cytomegalovirus exposure and HLA in healthy donors. Germline CDR1 SGHTS, CDR2 YDEGEE. Germline trimming cut 0 bases from V and 8 bases from J; bases unmatched to any gene: 11. The CDR3 is 16 amino acids. Researchers ran the PCR with 60 Vbeta and 13 Jbeta primers. The method was immunoSEQ multiplex PCR; TCRdb's version includes in-frame clones alone and lacks a portion of them. This table holds 85,000 to 120,000 clones, around 80% found once. This clonotype was sampled from a man aged 40-55 years in good health and CMV-seronegative. Sequences were obtained from PBMCs. The V and J genes are TRBV5-8 and TRBJ1-5; 7 positions match TRBD1. This CDR3 reads CASSLVGGAEVEPQHF. The CDR3 DNA reads TGTGCCAGCAGCTTGGTAGGGGGCGCGGAGGTTGAGCCCCAGCATTTT.